The clone carrying this T cell receptor beta chain was recorded at least ten times. Its antigen is still unknown. The sample belongs to a study of blood T cells in healthy people across ages. The germline gives CDR1 DFQATT, CDR2 SNEGSKA (reference sequence). With 1 base removed from V and 2 bases from J, the gap between germline ends came to 15 bases. The CDR3 is 15 amino acids. Overall study results and limits: The diversity estimates, figures obtained from one million T cells, were considered underestimates.

Combining a sample-barcoded 5' primer with a J-beta primer mix, a second PCR ran for roughly 7 to 12 cycles. The template-switch adaptor, which had 12 random nucleotides, put a tag on each cDNA molecule. The yield of each sample was at least 2.5 million CDR3-containing paired-end reads. TCRdb re-called the 5' RACE reads with MiXCR, one entry per CDR3 protein. The sample consists of 700,000 to 950,000 distinct CDR3 sequences, about 40% of them appearing once. PBMCs numbering at least 6 million were isolated per sample. This clonotype was obtained from a woman aged 60 to 75 in good health. The chain has TRBV20-1 and TRBJ2-7; D ambiguous. The material sequenced was blood. This CDR3 reads CSARVPGLLTYEQYF. The CDR3 DNA reads as TGCAGTGCTAGAGTCCCAGGTCTCCTTACCTACGAGCAGTACTTC.